This T cell receptor (beta chain) was recorded in a study of blood T cells in healthy people across ages. Comments on this clonotype: Its antigen is currently unknown.

PCR was performed a second time for about 6 to 11 cycles using a sample-barcoded 5' primer and a J-beta primer mix. A template-switch adaptor with 12 random nucleotides tagged each cDNA molecule. TCRdb redid the calling of the 5' RACE reads with MiXCR, one entry per CDR3 protein. The sample includes over a million distinct CDR3 sequences, 42% of them seen just once. Notes on the study in general: Age advanced and TCR beta diversity per million T cells fell, roughly linearly. When set beside aged donors, long-lived donors presented more naive CD4+ cells and higher diversity.

The CDR3 runs 14 residues. With 8 bases removed from V and 3 bases from J, the gap between germline ends came to 20 bases. Germline values: CDR1 GTSNPN, CDR2 SVGIG (reference sequence). The source of this sequence is a woman aged 18-35 years in good health. The chain couples TRBV30 to TRBJ2-7; maybe TRBD1 (5 bases). The sample comprised blood. The CDR3 DNA reads as TGTGCCGGGGCAGGATCGTGGACGAACTACGAGCAGTACTTC. The encoded protein is CAGAGSWTNYEQYF.